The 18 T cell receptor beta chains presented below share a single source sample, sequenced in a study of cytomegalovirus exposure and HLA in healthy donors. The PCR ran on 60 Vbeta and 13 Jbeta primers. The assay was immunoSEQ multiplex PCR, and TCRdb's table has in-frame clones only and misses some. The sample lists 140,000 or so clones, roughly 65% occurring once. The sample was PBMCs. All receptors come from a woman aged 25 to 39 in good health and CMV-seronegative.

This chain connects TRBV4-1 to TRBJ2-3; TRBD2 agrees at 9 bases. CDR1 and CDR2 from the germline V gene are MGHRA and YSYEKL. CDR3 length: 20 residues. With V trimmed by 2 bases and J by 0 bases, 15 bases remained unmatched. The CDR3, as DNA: TGCGCCAGCAGCCAACAGCGGGGGGCTCGCTTAGGCCCTAGCACAGATACGCAGTATTTT. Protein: CASSQQRGARLGPSTDTQYF.

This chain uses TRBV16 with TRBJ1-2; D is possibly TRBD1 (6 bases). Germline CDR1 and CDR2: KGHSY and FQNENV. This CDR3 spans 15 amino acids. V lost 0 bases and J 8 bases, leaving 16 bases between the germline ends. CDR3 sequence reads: CASSQSPGGRGGYTF. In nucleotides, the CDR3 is TGTGCCAGCAGCCAATCGCCGGGGGGGCGTGGCGGCTACACCTTC.

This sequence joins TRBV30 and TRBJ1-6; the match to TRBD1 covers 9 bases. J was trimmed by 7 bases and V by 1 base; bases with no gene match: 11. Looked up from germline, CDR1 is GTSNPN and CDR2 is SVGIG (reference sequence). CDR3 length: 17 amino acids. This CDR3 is CAWSGSHRGLRNSPLHF. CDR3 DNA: TGTGCCTGGAGTGGCTCGCACAGGGGGCTGCGAAATTCACCCCTCCACTTT.

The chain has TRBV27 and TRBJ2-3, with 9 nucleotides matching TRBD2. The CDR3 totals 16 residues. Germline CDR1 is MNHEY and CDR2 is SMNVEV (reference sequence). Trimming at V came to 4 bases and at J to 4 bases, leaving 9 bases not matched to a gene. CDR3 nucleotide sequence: TGTGCCAGCAGTTCCCACCTAGCGGGGAGCCCAGATACGCAGTATTTT. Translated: CASSSHLAGSPDTQYF.

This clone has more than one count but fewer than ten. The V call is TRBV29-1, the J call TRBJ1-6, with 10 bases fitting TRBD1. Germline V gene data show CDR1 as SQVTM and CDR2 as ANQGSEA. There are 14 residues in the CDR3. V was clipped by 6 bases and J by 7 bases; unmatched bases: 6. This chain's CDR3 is CSVTTGGDNSPLHF. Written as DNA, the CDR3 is TGCAGCGTGACGACAGGGGGCGACAATTCACCCCTCCACTTT.

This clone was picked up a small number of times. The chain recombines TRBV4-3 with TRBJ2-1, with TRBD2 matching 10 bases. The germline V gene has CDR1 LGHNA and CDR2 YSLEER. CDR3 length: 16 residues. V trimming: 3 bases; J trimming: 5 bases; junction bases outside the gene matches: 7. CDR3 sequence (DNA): TGCGCCAGCAGCCAGCTCTCTAGCGGGGGAAACAATGAGCAGTTCTTC. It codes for CASSQLSSGGNNEQFF.

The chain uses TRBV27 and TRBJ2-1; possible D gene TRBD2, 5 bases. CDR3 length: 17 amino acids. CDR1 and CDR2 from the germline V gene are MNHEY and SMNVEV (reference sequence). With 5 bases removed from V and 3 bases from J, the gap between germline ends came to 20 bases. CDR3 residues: CASSAVLMRVGYNEQFF. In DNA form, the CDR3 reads TGTGCCAGCAGTGCCGTTTTGATGCGGGTTGGCTACAATGAGCAGTTCTTC.

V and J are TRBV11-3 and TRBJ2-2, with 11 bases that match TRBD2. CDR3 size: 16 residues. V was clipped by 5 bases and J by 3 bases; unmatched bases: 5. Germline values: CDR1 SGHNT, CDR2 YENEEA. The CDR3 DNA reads TGTGCCAGCAGCCCTACTAGCGGGGGACACACCGGGGAGCTGTTTTTT. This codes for CASSPTSGGHTGELFF.

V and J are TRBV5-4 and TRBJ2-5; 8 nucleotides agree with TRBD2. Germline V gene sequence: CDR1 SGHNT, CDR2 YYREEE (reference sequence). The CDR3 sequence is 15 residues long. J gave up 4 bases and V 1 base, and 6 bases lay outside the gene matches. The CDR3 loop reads CASSLSREEGETQYF. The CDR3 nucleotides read TGTGCCAGCAGCTTGTCGCGGGAGGAGGGAGAGACCCAGTACTTC.

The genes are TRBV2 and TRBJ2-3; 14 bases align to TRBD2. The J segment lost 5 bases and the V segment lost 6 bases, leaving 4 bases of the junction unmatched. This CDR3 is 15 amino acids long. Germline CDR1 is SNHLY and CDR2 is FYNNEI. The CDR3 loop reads CASRAGLAGGDTQYF. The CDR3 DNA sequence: TGTGCCAGCAGAGCCGGACTAGCGGGGGGAGATACGCAGTATTTT.

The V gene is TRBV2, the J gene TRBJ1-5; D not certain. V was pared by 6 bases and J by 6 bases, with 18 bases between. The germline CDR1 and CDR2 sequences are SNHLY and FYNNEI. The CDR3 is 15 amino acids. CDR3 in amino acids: CASSGRSGGGQPQHF. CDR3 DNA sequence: TGTGCCAGCAGCGGACGGAGTGGAGGTGGTCAGCCCCAGCATTTT.

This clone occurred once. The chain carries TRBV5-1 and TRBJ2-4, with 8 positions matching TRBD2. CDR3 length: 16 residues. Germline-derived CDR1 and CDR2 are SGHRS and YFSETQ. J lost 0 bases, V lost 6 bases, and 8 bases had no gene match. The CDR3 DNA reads TGCGCCAGCACCCTTAGCGGGGACGGAGCCAAAAACATTCAGTACTTC. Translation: CASTLSGDGAKNIQYF.

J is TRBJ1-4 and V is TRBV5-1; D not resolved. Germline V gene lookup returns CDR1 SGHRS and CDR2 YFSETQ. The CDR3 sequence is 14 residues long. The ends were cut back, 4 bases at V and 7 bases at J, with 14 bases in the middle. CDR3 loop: CASSPGPGGEKLFF. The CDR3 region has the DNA TGCGCCAGCAGCCCGGGCCCGGGAGGTGAAAAACTGTTTTTT.

Here the CDR3 DNA reads TGCAGCGTTGAAGAGTTACTAGCGGCGGGGTCCTACAATGAGCAGTTCTTC. Its translation is CSVEELLAAGSYNEQFF. The J gene is TRBJ2-1, the V gene TRBV29-1, with 8 bases lining up with TRBD2. CDR3 length: 17 amino acids. V was pared by 0 bases and J by 1 base, with 8 bases of the junction left unmatched. In germline, CDR1 is SQVTM, CDR2 ANQGSEA.

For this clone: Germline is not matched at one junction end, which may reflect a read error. The CDR3 here is CAISDRRGGDQETQYF. Here the CDR3 DNA reads TGTGCCATCAGTGACAGAAGGGGCGGGGACCAGGAGACCCAGTACTTC. The chain uses TRBV10-3 and TRBJ2-5; maybe TRBD2 (6 bases). Germline V lookup: CDR1 ENHRY, CDR2 SYGVKD. The CDR3 sequence is 16 residues long.

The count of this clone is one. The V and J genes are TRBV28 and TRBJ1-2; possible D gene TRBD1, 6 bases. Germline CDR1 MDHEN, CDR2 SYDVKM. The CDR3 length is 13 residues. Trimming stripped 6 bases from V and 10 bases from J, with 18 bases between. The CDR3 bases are TGTGCCAGCAGATCAGGGGTTTATAGCGACTACACCTTC. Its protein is CASRSGVYSDYTF.

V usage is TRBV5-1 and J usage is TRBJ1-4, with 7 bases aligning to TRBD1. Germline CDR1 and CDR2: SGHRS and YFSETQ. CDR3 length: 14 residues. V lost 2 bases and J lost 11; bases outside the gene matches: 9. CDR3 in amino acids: CASSFGTEKGKLFF. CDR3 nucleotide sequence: TGCGCCAGCAGCTTTGGGACAGAAAAAGGGAAACTGTTTTTT.

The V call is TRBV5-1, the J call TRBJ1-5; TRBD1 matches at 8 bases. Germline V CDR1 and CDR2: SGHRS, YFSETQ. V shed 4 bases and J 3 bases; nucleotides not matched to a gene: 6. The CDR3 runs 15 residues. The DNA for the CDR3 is TGCGCCAGCAGCCCGCAGACAGGGGCCAATCAGCCCCAGCATTTT. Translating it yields CASSPQTGANQPQHF.